The TCR beta chain described here comes from a study of Ad26.COV2.S vaccination and SARS-CoV-2 variants. Study-level findings and limits: People given the vaccine had a wider spike-specific TCR breadth than placebo recipients did.

Sequencing used immunoSEQ multiplex PCR; TCRdb keeps in-frame clones, though not all of them. There are approximately 300,000 clones in the sample; around 84% occur only once, and approximately 1.9% lies in the top ten. A note on this clone: Its specificity is unknown.

The treatment was: 15 to 20 received Ad26.COV2.S at low or high dose, single or two shots; about 5 received placebo; per-sample allocation not given. Sampling occurred on day 63 after the first vaccine or placebo injection. The source material was peripheral blood, sampled in a trial of Ad26.COV2.S vaccine versus placebo. The TCR comes from a person between 18 and 65 years old who received the Ad26.COV2.S COVID-19 vaccine or a placebo.

The CDR3 is CASSQGPLPNQPQHF. The CDR3 bases are TGTGCCAGCAGTCAGGGCCCTTTACCCAATCAGCCCCAGCATTTT. The chain links TRBV5-6 to TRBJ1-5, with D possibly TRBD1 on 5 matching bases. The germline V gene has CDR1 SGHDT and CDR2 YYEEEE. The CDR3 loop spans 15 amino acids. V lost 5 bases to trimming and J lost 3 bases, with 15 bases between them.